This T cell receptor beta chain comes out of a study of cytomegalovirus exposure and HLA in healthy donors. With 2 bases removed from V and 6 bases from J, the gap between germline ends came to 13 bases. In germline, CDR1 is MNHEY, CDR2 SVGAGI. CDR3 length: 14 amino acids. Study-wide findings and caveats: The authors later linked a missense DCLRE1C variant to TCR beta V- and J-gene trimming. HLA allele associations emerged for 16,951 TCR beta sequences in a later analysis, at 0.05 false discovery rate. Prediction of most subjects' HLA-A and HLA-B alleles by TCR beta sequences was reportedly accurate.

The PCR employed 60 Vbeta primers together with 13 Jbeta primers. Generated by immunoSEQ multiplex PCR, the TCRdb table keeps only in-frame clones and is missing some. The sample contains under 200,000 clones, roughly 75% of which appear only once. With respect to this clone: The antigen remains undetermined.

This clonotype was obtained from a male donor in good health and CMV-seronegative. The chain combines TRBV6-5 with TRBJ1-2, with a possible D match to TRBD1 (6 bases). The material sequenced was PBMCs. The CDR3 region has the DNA TGTGCCAGCAGTTACCGGCAGGGGCTCGATGGCTACACCTTC. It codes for CASSYRQGLDGYTF.